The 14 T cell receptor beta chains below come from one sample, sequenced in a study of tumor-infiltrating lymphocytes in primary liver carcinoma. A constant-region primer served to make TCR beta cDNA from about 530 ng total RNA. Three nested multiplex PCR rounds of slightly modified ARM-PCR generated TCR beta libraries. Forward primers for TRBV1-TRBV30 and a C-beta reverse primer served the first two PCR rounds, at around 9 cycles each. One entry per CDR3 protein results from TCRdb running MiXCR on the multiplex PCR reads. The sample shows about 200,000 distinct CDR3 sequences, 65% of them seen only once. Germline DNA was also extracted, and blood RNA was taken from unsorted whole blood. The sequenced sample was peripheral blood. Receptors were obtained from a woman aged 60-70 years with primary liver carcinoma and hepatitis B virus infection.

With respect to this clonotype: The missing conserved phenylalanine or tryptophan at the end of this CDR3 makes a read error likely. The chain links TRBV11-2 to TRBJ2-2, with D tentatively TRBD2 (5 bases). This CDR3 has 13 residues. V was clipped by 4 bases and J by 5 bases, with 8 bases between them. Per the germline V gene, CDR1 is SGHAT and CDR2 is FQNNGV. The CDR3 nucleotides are TGTGCCAGCAGCTCGTCGGGGACCGGGGAGCTGTTTTCT. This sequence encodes CASSSSGTGELFS.

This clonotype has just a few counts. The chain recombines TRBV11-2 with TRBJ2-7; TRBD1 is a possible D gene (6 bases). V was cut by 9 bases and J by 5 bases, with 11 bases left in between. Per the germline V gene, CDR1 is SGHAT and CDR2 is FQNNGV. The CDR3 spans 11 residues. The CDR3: CASTTGNEQYF. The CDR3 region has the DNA TGTGCCAGTACCACAGGGAACGAGCAGTACTTC. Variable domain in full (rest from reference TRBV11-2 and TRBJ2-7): EAGVAQSPRYKIIEKRQSVAFWCNPISGHATLYWYQQILGQGPKLLIQFQNNGVVDDSQLPKDRFSAERLKGVDSTLKIQPAKLEDSAVYLCASTTGNEQYFGPGTRLTVT.

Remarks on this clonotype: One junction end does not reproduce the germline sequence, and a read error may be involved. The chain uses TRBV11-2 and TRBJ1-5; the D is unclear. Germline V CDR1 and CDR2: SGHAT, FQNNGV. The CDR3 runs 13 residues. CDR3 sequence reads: CASSATSNQPRHF. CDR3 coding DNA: TGTGCCAGCAGCGCGACAAGCAATCAGCCCCGGCATTTT.

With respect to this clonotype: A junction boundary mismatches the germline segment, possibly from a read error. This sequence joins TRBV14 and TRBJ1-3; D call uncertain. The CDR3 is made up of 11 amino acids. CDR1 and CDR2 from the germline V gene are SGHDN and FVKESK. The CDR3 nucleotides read TGTGCCAGCACTCAAGGAAACACCATGTATTTT. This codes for CASTQGNTMYF.

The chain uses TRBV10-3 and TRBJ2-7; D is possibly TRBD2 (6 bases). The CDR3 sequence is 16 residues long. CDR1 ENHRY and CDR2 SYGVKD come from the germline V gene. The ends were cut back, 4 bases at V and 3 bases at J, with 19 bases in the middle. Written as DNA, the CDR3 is TGTGCCATCAGTGCGGTCGCAGGGCGGGGTGACTACGAGCAGTACTTC. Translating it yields CAISAVAGRGDYEQYF.

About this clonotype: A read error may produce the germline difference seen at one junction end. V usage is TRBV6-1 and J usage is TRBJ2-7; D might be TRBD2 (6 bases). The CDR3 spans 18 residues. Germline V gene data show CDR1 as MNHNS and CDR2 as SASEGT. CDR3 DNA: TGTGCCAACAGTGATTTCCTTCCGGGACTTTTAGGGGCTTACCAGCAGTACTTC. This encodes CANSDFLPGLLGAYQQYF.

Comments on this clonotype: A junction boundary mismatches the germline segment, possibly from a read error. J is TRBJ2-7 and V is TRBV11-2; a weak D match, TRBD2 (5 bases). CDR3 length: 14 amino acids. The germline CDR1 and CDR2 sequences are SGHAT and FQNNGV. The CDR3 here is CTSSLGGSSYEQYF. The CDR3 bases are TGTACCAGCAGCTTAGGAGGATCGTCTTACGAGCAGTACTTC. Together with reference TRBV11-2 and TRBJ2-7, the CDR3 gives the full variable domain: EAGVAQSPRYKIIEKRQSVAFWCNPISGHATLYWYQQILGQGPKLLIQFQNNGVVDDSQLPKDRFSAERLKGVDSTLKIQPAKLEDSAVYLCTSSLGGSSYEQYFGPGTRLTVT.

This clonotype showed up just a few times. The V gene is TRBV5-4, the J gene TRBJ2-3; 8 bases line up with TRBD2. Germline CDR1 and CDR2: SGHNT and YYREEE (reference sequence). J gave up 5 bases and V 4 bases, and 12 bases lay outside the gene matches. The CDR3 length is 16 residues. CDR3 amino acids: CASSLLTGGRGDTQYF. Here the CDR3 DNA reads TGTGCCAGCAGCCTCTTAACGGGAGGGCGGGGAGATACGCAGTATTTT.

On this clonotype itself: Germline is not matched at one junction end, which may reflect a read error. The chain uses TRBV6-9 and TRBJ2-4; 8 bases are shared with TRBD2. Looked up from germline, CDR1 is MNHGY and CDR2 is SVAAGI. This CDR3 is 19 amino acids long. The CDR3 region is CASSYQLGRSGIGDGIQYF. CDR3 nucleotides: TGTGCCAGCAGTTATCAACTCGGTCGTAGCGGGATAGGTGATGGCATTCAATACTTC.

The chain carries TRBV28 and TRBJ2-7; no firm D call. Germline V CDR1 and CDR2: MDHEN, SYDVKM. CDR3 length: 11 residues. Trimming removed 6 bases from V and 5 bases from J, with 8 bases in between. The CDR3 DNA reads TGTGCCAGCAGAACCAACAACGAGCAGTACTTC. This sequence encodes CASRTNNEQYF. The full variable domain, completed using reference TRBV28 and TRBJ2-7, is DVKVTQSSRYLVKRTGEKVFLECVQDMDHENMFWYRQDPGLGLRLIYFSYDVKMKEKGDIPEGYSVSREKKERFSLILESASTNQTSMYLCASRTNNEQYFGPGTRLTVT.

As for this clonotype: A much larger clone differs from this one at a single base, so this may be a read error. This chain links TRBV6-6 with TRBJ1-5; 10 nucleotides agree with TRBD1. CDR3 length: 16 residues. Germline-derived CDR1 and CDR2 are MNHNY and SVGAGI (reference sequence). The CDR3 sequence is CASSLGQGGNNEPQHF. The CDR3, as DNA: TGTGCCAGCAGTCTCGGACAGGGGGGAAACAATGAGCCCCAGCATTTT.

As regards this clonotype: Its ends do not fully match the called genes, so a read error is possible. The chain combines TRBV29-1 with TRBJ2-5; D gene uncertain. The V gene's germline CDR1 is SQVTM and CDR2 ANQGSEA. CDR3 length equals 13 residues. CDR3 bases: TGCAGCGTTGAAGACACAGTGGTGGAGATCCAGTACTTC. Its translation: CSVEDTVVEIQYF.

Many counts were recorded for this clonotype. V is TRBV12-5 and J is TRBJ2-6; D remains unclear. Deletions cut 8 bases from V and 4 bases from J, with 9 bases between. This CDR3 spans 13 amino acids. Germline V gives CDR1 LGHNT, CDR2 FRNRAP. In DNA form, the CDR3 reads TGTGCTAGTTCCGGGTCAGGGGCCAACGTCCTGACTTTC. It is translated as CASSGSGANVLTF. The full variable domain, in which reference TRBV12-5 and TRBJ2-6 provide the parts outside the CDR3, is DARVTQTPRHKVTEMGQEVTMRCQPILGHNTVFWYRQTMMQGLELLAYFRNRAPLDDSGMPKDRFSAEMPDATLATLKIQPSEPRDSAVYFCASSGSGANVLTFGAGSRLTVL.

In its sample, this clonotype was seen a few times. The CDR3 is CASSEGQGSYNEQFF. Written as DNA, the CDR3 is TGTGCCAGCAGCGAAGGACAGGGATCCTACAATGAGCAGTTCTTC. V usage is TRBV7-9 and J usage is TRBJ2-1, with 8 bases matching TRBD1. CDR3 size: 15 residues. The germline V gene has CDR1 SEHNR and CDR2 FQNEAQ (reference sequence). With 5 bases clipped from V and 1 base from J, the junction kept 4 bases outside the gene matches.